This T cell receptor beta chain was captured by sequencing in a study of T-cell memory formation after mild COVID-19. Study-level findings and limits: Prior to infection, memory already included some responding clones, suggesting cross-reactive memory joined. Shrinking CD4+ clones were chiefly CM and EM; CD8+ ones were chiefly EMRA. Balance between CD4 and CD8 was seen in clones contracting day 15 to 85, and a CD4+ lean was seen in later expanders. Still unconfirmed is whether the second-wave clones peaking on day 37 recognized SARS-CoV-2.

TCRdb analysed the 5' RACE reads with MiXCR anew, one entry per CDR3 protein. Of hundreds of thousands of distinct CDR3 sequences in the sample, roughly 20% are singletons; the top ten hold about an eighth. As to this clonotype: Its antigen is unknown.

V gave up 11 bases and J gave up 4 bases, with 18 bases separating them. The length of the CDR3 is 13 residues. Looked up from germline, CDR1 is LNHDA and CDR2 is SQIVND (reference sequence). This chain uses TRBV19 with TRBJ2-7; no clear D gene. Sequencing input: PBMCs or a T cell subset sorted from them (not recorded which). The origin of this receptor is an adult woman who had mild COVID-19 (a few samples of this study predate the infection). Cell type and time point are not known. The CDR3 coding sequence is TGTGCCTCCTCCCCTCTTCCGGCGTACGAGCAGTACTTC. As protein: CASSPLPAYEQYF.